Here is one T cell receptor beta chain with its context. Many counts were recorded for this clone. Which antigen it targets is not known. Nothing much larger sits one base from this clone, and base qualities are not available. Genomic DNA was isolated from the sorted cells so that the TCRbeta CDR3 region could be sequenced. The immunoSEQ Assay was used for sequencing of TCRbeta CDR3 regions. TCRdb re-hosts the immuneACCESS table, in-frame sequences only. Its copies lack some clones; in the studies checked, an unresolved V gene accounts for under half of them, and the cause for the rest is not known. The sample profile shows about 49,000 clones; roughly 83% of them were found once. Of the sample, approximately 13% falls within the top ten clones. The CDR3 has 14 amino acids, counting the end cysteine and phenylalanine. The entry retains the CDR3 DNA only, 42 bases that are in frame from base 1. Trimming takes 6 bases from V and 4 bases from J, and the germline ends sit 12 bases apart. As encoded in the germline V gene (reference sequence), CDR1 is SEHNR while CDR2 is FQNEAQ.

This entry comes from a study of OX40 agonist ivuxolimab in advanced cancers. Describing the broader study: Ivuxolimab was a fully human IgG2 agonistic monoclonal antibody targeting the costimulatory receptor OX40 (CD134). The purpose of peripheral TCRbeta sequencing was to test whether ivuxolimab changed TCR sequence diversity and led to clonal T-cell expansion. The paper covers the monotherapy dose-escalation part of the phase I ivuxolimab trial, which included N ≈ 50 patients. A male proportion of 70% to 90% and a mean age of roughly 55 years, ranging from about 20 to 80, were recorded for the dose-escalation cohort. Prior anti-PD-1, anti-PD-L1 or anti-CTLA-4 therapy was permitted, and 30% to 50% of dose-escalation patients had received checkpoint inhibitors. Partial responses occurred in three dose-escalation patients, of whom one had hepatocellular carcinoma and two had cutaneous melanoma. Intravenous ivuxolimab was administered to patients every 2 weeks at six dose levels: 0.01, 0.1, 0.3, 1.5, 3 and 10 mg/kg. Of the roughly 52 dose-escalation patients, hepatocellular carcinoma was present in approximately 20, melanoma in around 15, renal cell carcinoma in 9 and head and neck cancer in 9. Points the paper makes about the study in general: After ivuxolimab, CD8+ T cells had more expanded clones than CD4+ T cells on average. In partial responders in the 0.1-3.0 mg/kg groups, normalized peripheral clonal expansion was found to be among the lowest, especially among CD8+ T cells. The antigen specificity of the clonally expanded peripheral T cells was not determined. Low levels of normalized T-cell clonal expansion were also seen in some nonresponding patients. Clonal expansion of both CD4+ and CD8+ blood T cells was observed from baseline to week 6 at doses 0.1 to 3.0 mg/kg.

Patients with a history of autoimmune disease or receiving systemic immunosuppression were excluded from the trial. In every dose cohort, peripheral blood was drawn for TCR sequencing at baseline, cycle 4 day 1, and cycle 7 day 1. The samples were taken from a phase I, first-in-human, multicenter, open-label dose-escalation trial of ivuxolimab. The trial enrolled adults with locally advanced or metastatic head and neck squamous cell, hepatocellular, melanoma or renal cell carcinoma. Before TCR sequencing, CD4+ and CD8+ T cells were separately sorted from peripheral blood. The clonotype was recovered from an adult with an advanced solid tumor such as melanoma, head and neck, liver or kidney cancer. The sequencing here drew on CD4+ or CD8+ T cells sorted from blood, taken in a trial of the OX40 agonist ivuxolimab. Recombination linked TRBV7-9 to TRBJ1-4; no confident D gene assignment can be made. The CDR3 protein sequence reads: CASSPRTFNEKLFF. In nucleotides, the sequence is TGTGCCAGCAGTCCCAGAACCTTTAATGAAAAACTGTTTTTT.